This T cell receptor (beta chain) stems from a study of CD8 T cells in Susac syndrome. Trimming left V 4 bases short and J 1 base short, with 11 bases between. CDR1 and CDR2 (germline): GTSNPN, SVGIG (reference sequence). The CDR3 extends over 13 amino acids. To note about this clonotype: The antigen remains unidentified.

The RNA, about 0.5 to 1 ug, was put through reverse transcription using random hexamers. The amplification used immunoSEQ multiplex PCR on TCR beta CDR3; it spanned 54 Vbeta and 13 Jbeta. TCRdb itself ran the immunoSEQ multiplex PCR reads through MiXCR, one entry per CDR3 protein. The data show almost 450,000 distinct CDR3 sequences, around 85% seen once. Overall study findings and caveats: Acknowledgment was made by the study that its TCR sequencing and HLA analysis involved a relatively small number of individuals.

The chain links TRBV30 to TRBJ2-7; D gene ambiguous. This TCR came from a human donor with multiple sclerosis. Material: CD8+ T cells from PBMCs. The CDR3 sequence is CAWNGRDSYEQYF. DNA of the CDR3: TGTGCCTGGAATGGACGTGATTCCTACGAGCAGTACTTC.